These T cell receptor beta chains were read from a single sample in a study of blood T cell repertoires in COVID-19. Generated by immunoSEQ multiplex PCR, the TCRdb table keeps only in-frame clones and is missing some. The table has approximately 270,000 clones, over 85% seen once. Sequenced input: PBMCs or T cells enriched from blood (not recorded which). The origin of the receptors is an older woman who had recovered from COVID-19. Both conserved end residues are part of each CDR3. D genes are given only for firm matches. Size tells how often a clone was seen (once, few, many) or the class of an expanded clone, and some rows leave it out.

. | TRBJ2-3 | . | 15 | TRBV6-5 | CASSYQTRRSDTQYF | TGTGCCAGCAGTTACCAGACTAGGAGATCCGATACGCAGTATTTT
TRBD1 | TRBJ2-2 | . | 13 | TRBV12-5 | CASGRGQTGELFF | TGTGCTAGTGGGAGGGGACAGACCGGGGAGCTGTTTTTT
TRBD1 | TRBJ1-3 | . | 15 | TRBV5-6 | CASSLGQGVGNTIYF | TGTGCCAGCAGCTTGGGACAGGGGGTAGGAAACACCATATATTTT
. | TRBJ2-2 | . | 15 | TRBV28 | CASMGSQTVSGELFF | TGTGCCAGCATGGGTTCCCAGACTGTGTCCGGGGAGCTGTTTTTT
. | TRBJ2-1 | . | 14 | TRBV7-9 | CASSLEQVNNEQFF | TGTGCCAGCAGCTTGGAACAGGTAAACAATGAGCAGTTCTTC
. | TRBJ1-5 | . | 12 | TRBV28 | CASHSSTGPQHF | TGTGCCAGCCACTCCTCAACAGGTCCCCAGCATTTT
TRBD2 | TRBJ2-1 | . | 11 | TRBV28 | CVAGRYNEQFF | TGTGTAGCGGGACGCTACAATGAGCAGTTCTTC
TRBD1 | TRBJ1-5 | . | 12 | TRBV27 | CASQGVGQPQHF | TGTGCCAGCCAGGGGGTGGGTCAGCCCCAGCATTTT
. | TRBJ1-1 | few | 14 | TRBV7-6 | CASSSAGGQTEAFF | TGTGCCAGCAGCTCAGCGGGGGGGCAGACTGAAGCTTTCTTT
. | TRBJ1-1 | few | 13 | TRBV2 | CASSGFRQSEAFF | TGTGCCAGCAGTGGCTTTAGACAATCTGAAGCTTTCTTT
TRBD2 | TRBJ2-1 | . | 15 | TRBV2 | CASSPGTSGYNEQFF | TGTGCCAGCAGCCCCGGGACTAGCGGCTACAATGAGCAGTTCTTC
TRBD2 | TRBJ2-7 | . | 14 | TRBV2 | CASSGRTSGAEQYF | TGTGCCAGCAGTGGGCGGACTAGCGGGGCCGAGCAGTACTTC
. | TRBJ1-2 | . | 15 | TRBV27 | CASSLRGNAGYGYTF | TGTGCCAGCAGTTTACGGGGAAATGCGGGCTATGGCTACACCTTC
TRBD2 | TRBJ2-1 | . | 16 | TRBV11-3 | CASSLSTSGAYNEQFF | TGTGCCAGCAGCTTAAGCACTAGCGGAGCATACAATGAGCAGTTCTTC
TRBD1 | TRBJ1-2 | . | 12 | TRBV18 | CASSPDRDGYTF | TGTGCCAGCTCACCAGACAGGGATGGCTACACCTTC
. | TRBJ1-5 | few | 14 | TRBV2 | CASSESGGGEPQHF | TGTGCCAGCAGTGAATCTGGGGGAGGGGAGCCCCAGCATTTT
TRBD2 | TRBJ2-5 | . | 15 | TRBV7-3 | CASSFAGGRGETQYF | TGTGCCAGCAGCTTTGCGGGGGGGCGAGGAGAGACCCAGTACTTC
TRBD2 | TRBJ2-1 | . | 16 | TRBV5-5 | CASSLVPSGRANEQFF | TGTGCCAGCAGCTTGGTGCCTAGCGGGAGAGCGAATGAGCAGTTCTTC
TRBD2 | TRBJ2-3 | . | 13 | TRBV7-2 | CASSSTSLATQYF | TGTGCCAGCAGCTCGACTAGCTTGGCTACGCAGTATTTT